The rows below give T cell receptor beta chains drawn from one sample of a study of T cell repertoires in cytomegalovirus infection. TCRdb reprocessed the reads with MiXCR, giving one entry per CDR3 protein. The sample consists of roughly 69,000 distinct CDR3 sequences, 20% to 25% of them appearing once. No antigen has been assigned to these receptors. Sample: CD8+ T cells from cultured PBMCs, taken from culture after CMV antigen stimulation. Source of these receptors: a human donor in good health (CMV status not recorded). Some clones in this sample may be carry-over from other donors' samples. The CDR3 runs from the conserved cysteine through the conserved F or W. D genes are given only for firm matches. Size values are once, few and many counts, or a class for expanded clones, and some rows have none.

CDR3 DNA	CDR3 protein	D gene	clone size	V gene	J gene
TGTGCCACCAGCGGGCCATTACCAGCGCGACCGAACACCGGGGAGCTGTTTTTT	CATSGPLPARPNTGELFF	.	.	TRBV24-1	TRBJ2-2
TGTGCCAGCACCGACCGGCAGGAGTACAATGAGCAGTTCTTC	CASTDRQEYNEQFF	.	.	TRBV6-2/TRBV6-3	TRBJ2-1
TGTGCCAGCAGCCGCGGACAGGGGATGGGAGGCTACACCTTC	CASSRGQGMGGYTF	TRBD1	few	TRBV7-3	TRBJ1-2
TGTGCCAGCAGTTTGACCCCCCGGGGCGGGGAGCTGTTTTTT	CASSLTPRGGELFF	.	few	TRBV28	TRBJ2-2
TGTGCCAGCAGCTCATACCGGGCTCCATCCTACGAGCAGTACTTC	CASSSYRAPSYEQYF	.	few	TRBV7-2	TRBJ2-7
TGTGCCAGCAGTTACTCCCGGGGGAACACTGAAGCTTTCTTT	CASSYSRGNTEAFF	.	.	TRBV6-2/TRBV6-3	TRBJ1-1
TGCGCCAGCAGCCAAGTGCTTAGCGGGGGGGTCTACGAGCAGTACTTC	CASSQVLSGGVYEQYF	TRBD2	.	TRBV4-1	TRBJ2-7
TGTGCCAGCAGCGGCCGGGACACGATTCCCTATGGCTACACCTTC	CASSGRDTIPYGYTF	.	many	TRBV7-9	TRBJ1-2
TGTGCCAGCAGCTTAGGACTAGCGGGTCCACAAGAGACCCAGTACTTC	CASSLGLAGPQETQYF	TRBD2	.	TRBV7-2	TRBJ2-5
TGTGCCAGCGCGCCGGGCGGGGAGCTGTTTTTT	CASAPGGELFF	.	.	TRBV6-2/TRBV6-3	TRBJ2-2
TGTGCCAGCAGCTCCTGGGACAGGGGGCTTTTGAACACTGAAGCTTTCTTT	CASSSWDRGLLNTEAFF	TRBD1	few	TRBV7-9	TRBJ1-1
TGTGCCAGCAGCTTAGCCTCAGGGGAATATAGCAATCAGCCCCAGCATTTT	CASSLASGEYSNQPQHF	.	few	TRBV7-2	TRBJ1-5
TGTGCCAGCAGTGCCGGTCGCACTGAAGCTTTCTTT	CASSAGRTEAFF	.	large	TRBV6-2/TRBV6-3	TRBJ1-1
TGTGCCAGCAGCGATTGGCGAGTAGGGTATAATTCACCCCTCCACTTT	CASSDWRVGYNSPLHF	.	many	TRBV7-2	TRBJ1-6
TGTGCCACCAGCAGAGATAGGGGGGTCTACAATGAGCAGTTCTTC	CATSRDRGVYNEQFF	.	.	TRBV15	TRBJ2-1
TGTGCCAGCAGCCCCGTATGGGGAGACACTGAAGCTTTCTTT	CASSPVWGDTEAFF	.	.	TRBV7-9	TRBJ1-1
TGTGCCAGCAGCTTAGCATCGGGGGAGGGTCAGCCCCAGCATTTT	CASSLASGEGQPQHF	.	.	TRBV7-6	TRBJ1-5
TGCGCCAGCAGCCGAGAACCTCTCGGGACAGATCTTTCCTACGAGCAGTACTTC	CASSREPLGTDLSYEQYF	TRBD1	.	TRBV4-1	TRBJ2-7
TGTGCCAGCAGTTCATTCTGGACAGGGCCAGTGAACACTGAAGCTTTCTTT	CASSSFWTGPVNTEAFF	TRBD1	many	TRBV27	TRBJ1-1
TGCGCCAGCAGCTTGGGGGACAGAGTCTATGGCTACACCTTC	CASSLGDRVYGYTF	TRBD1	many	TRBV5-1	TRBJ1-2
TGTGCCAGAAGGGATCGATATTCACCCCTCCACTTT	CARRDRYSPLHF	.	.	TRBV7-6	TRBJ1-6
TGTGCCATCGGGAACGGGCAGTACTTC	CAIGNGQYF	.	.	TRBV10-3	TRBJ2-7
TGTGCCAGTAGTGCCGAAACCACCGGGACAGGCCCCTACGAGCAGTACTTC	CASSAETTGTGPYEQYF	TRBD1	.	TRBV19	TRBJ2-7
TGTGCCAGCAGCTTAGGACGCTACAATCAGCCCCAGCATTTT	CASSLGRYNQPQHF	.	.	TRBV7-2	TRBJ1-5
TGTGCCAGCAGCGTAGCGGGACAGAACTATGGCTACACCTTC	CASSVAGQNYGYTF	TRBD1	.	TRBV9	TRBJ1-2
TGTGCCAGCGGCCCTCCGGGACACAAAAACACCGGGGAGCTGTTTTTT	CASGPPGHKNTGELFF	.	.	TRBV7-6	TRBJ2-2
TGTGCCAGCAGTCCCGGACAGGTCAATCAGCCCCAGCATTTT	CASSPGQVNQPQHF	TRBD1	.	TRBV12-3/TRBV12-4	TRBJ1-5
TGTGCCAGCAGCTTAAACAGGGGTGGCAATCAGCCCCAGCATTTT	CASSLNRGGNQPQHF	TRBD1	.	TRBV7-2	TRBJ1-5